Following are 10 T cell receptor beta chains from one sample sequenced in a study of blood T cell repertoires in COVID-19. Profiling relied on immunoSEQ multiplex PCR, and the TCRdb table lists in-frame clones only, not all of them. The repertoire holds 75,000 to 80,000 clones, with about nine tenths as singletons. Sequenced material: peripheral blood. All receptors come from a human donor in a cohort sampled during active COVID-19.

The chain joins TRBV20-1 to TRBJ2-7, with D perhaps matching TRBD2 (5 bases). V lost 5 bases to trimming and J lost 5 bases, with 10 bases between them. CDR1 is DFQATT and CDR2 is SNEGSKA in the germline V gene (reference sequence). The CDR3 runs to 11 residues. CDR3 in DNA: TGCAGTGCTTCCCAGAGGGACGAGCAGTACTTC. Protein: CSASQRDEQYF.

V gene TRBV7-8 combines with J gene TRBJ1-2; D is uncertain. Trimming cost V 5 bases and J 3 bases, with 16 bases left between them. Germline CDR1 SGHVS, CDR2 FQNEAQ. The CDR3 has 15 residues. CDR3 region: CASSPGVSLDYGYTF. CDR3 in DNA: TGTGCCAGCAGCCCCGGGGTTAGCCTTGACTATGGCTACACCTTC.

The V and J genes are TRBV18 and TRBJ2-7; possibly TRBD2 for D (5 bases). Looked up from germline, CDR1 is KGHSH and CDR2 is LQKENI. The CDR3 covers 13 residues. V was cut by 1 base and J by 7 bases, with 11 bases left in between. The CDR3 here is CASSPLSGVEQYF. The CDR3 DNA sequence: TGTGCCAGCTCACCACTTTCCGGGGTTGAGCAGTACTTC.

The CDR3 loop reads CASSSLRGGNTIYF. The CDR3 DNA sequence: TGTGCCAGCAGCTCCCTCCGCGGCGGAAACACCATATATTTT. The rearrangement joins TRBV5-6 to TRBJ1-3; unclear D gene. V dropped 3 bases and J dropped 4 bases, with 11 bases sitting between them. Germline V gives CDR1 SGHDT, CDR2 YYEEEE. CDR3 length: 14 amino acids. Together with reference TRBV5-6 and TRBJ1-3, the CDR3 gives the full variable domain: DAGVTQSPTHLIKTRGQQVTLRCSPKSGHDTVSWYQQALGQGPQFIFQYYEEEERQRGNFPDRFSGHQFPNYSSELNVNALLLGDSALYLCASSSLRGGNTIYFGEGSWLTVV.

V is TRBV5-5 and J is TRBJ1-5; tentatively, D is TRBD1 (6 bases). CDR1 and CDR2 (germline): SGHKS, YYEKEE (reference sequence). Trimming took 4 bases from V and 1 from J, leaving 15 bases between them. The CDR3 is made up of 16 amino acids. The CDR3, as DNA: TGTGCCAGCAGCCCCTCCGGGACATTGAGCAATCAGCCCCAGCATTTT. This translates into CASSPSGTLSNQPQHF.

The chain links TRBV7-9 to TRBJ1-1; weak D call: TRBD1 (6 bases). This CDR3 spans 13 amino acids. Germline CDR1 and CDR2: SEHNR and FQNEAQ (reference sequence). The V gene lost 5 bases and the J gene lost 3 bases, with 10 bases spanning the gap. The CDR3 DNA is TGTGCCAGCAGCAGGGGGGAGTACACTGAAGCTTTCTTT. Protein sequence: CASSRGEYTEAFF.

The gene calls are TRBV19 and TRBJ2-1, with 10 bases identical to TRBD2. The CDR3 is 14 residues long. With 6 bases clipped from V and 7 bases from J, the junction kept 6 bases outside the gene matches. Germline V gene sequence: CDR1 LNHDA, CDR2 SQIVND (reference sequence). The DNA for the CDR3 is TGTGCCAGTAGCACGGGACTAGCGAGTAATGAGCAGTTCTTC. Protein sequence: CASSTGLASNEQFF.

The gene calls are TRBV4-2 and TRBJ1-5, with 9 bases aligning to TRBD1. V shed 6 bases and J 9 bases; nucleotides not matched to a gene: 6. Germline V gene sequence: CDR1 LGHNA, CDR2 YNFKEQ. This CDR3 is 13 amino acids long. As DNA, the CDR3 is TGTGCCAGCAGACGGGACAGGGCGGCGCCCCAGCATTTT. Protein: CASRRDRAAPQHF.

The chain combines TRBV5-4 with TRBJ2-1; tentative D call: TRBD2 (5 bases). Looked up from germline, CDR1 is SGHNT and CDR2 is YYREEE (reference sequence). This CDR3 has 16 amino acids. V lost 6 bases, J lost 0 bases, and 16 bases lay in between. The CDR3 DNA reads TGTGCCAGCACCACCGCGGGCGGAAGCTCCTACAATGAGCAGTTCTTC. Translated: CASTTAGGSSYNEQFF. Combining the CDR3 with reference TRBV5-4 and TRBJ2-1 gives the whole variable domain ETGVTQSPTHLIKTRGQQVTLRCSSQSGHNTVSWYQQALGQGPQFIFQYYREEENGRGNFPPRFSGLQFPNYSSELNVNALELDDSALYLCASTTAGGSSYNEQFFGPGTRLTVL.

This clone occurred once. J is TRBJ2-7 and V is TRBV5-6, with 7 bases lining up with TRBD1. V trimming: 4 bases; J trimming: 9 bases; junction bases outside the gene matches: 16. Looked up from germline, CDR1 is SGHDT and CDR2 is YYEEEE. CDR3 length: 15 residues. Here the CDR3 DNA reads TGTGCCAGCAGCCCGAGGACAGGTACTTACGAGCGGCAGTACTTC. This sequence encodes CASSPRTGTYERQYF.